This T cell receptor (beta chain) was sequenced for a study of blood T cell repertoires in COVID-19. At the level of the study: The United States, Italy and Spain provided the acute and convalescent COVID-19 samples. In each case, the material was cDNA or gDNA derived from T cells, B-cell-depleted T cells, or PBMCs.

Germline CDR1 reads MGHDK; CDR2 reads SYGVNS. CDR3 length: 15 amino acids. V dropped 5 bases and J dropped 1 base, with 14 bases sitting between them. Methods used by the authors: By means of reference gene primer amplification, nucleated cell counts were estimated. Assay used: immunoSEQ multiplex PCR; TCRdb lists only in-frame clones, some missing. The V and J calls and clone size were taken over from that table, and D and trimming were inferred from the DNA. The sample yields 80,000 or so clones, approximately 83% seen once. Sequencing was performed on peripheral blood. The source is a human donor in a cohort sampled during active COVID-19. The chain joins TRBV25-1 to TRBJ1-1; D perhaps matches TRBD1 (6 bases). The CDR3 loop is CASSFSGAPNTEAFF. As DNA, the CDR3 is TGTGCCAGCAGTTTTTCAGGGGCCCCGAACACTGAAGCTTTCTTT.